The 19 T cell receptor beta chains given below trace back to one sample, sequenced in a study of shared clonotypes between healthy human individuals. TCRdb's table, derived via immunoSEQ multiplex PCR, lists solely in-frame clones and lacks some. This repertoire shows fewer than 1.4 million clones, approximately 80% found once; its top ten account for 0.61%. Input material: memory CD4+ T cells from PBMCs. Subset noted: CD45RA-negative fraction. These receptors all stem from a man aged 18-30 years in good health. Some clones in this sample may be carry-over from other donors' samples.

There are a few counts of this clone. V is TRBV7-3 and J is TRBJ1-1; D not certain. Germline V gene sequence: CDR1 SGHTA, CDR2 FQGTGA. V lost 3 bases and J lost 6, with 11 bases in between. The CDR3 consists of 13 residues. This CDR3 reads CASSFQHGAEAFF. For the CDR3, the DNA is TGTGCCAGCAGCTTCCAACACGGGGCTGAAGCTTTCTTT.

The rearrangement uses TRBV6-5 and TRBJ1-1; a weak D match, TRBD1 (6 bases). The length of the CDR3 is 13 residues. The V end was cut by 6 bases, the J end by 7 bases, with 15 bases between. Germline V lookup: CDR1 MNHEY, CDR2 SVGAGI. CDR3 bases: TGTGCCAGCAGGATTGCAGGGGTGGGTGAAGCTTTCTTT. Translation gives CASRIAGVGEAFF.

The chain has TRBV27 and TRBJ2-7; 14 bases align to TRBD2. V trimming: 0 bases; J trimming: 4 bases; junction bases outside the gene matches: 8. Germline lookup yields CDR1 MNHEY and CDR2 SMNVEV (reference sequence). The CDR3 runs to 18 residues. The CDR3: CASSLSGRTSGRRYEQYF. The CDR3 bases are TGTGCCAGCAGTTTATCGGGGCGGACTAGCGGGAGGAGATACGAGCAGTACTTC.

CDR3 protein: CASSLGGSGFYNEQFF. CDR3 DNA: TGTGCCAGCAGCTTAGGCGGGAGCGGTTTCTACAATGAGCAGTTCTTC. The rearrangement uses TRBV11-2 and TRBJ2-1, with TRBD2 matching 7 bases. Germline CDR1 SGHAT, CDR2 FQNNGV. This CDR3 spans 16 amino acids. V dropped 1 base and J dropped 3; count of bases not matched to a gene: 6. Together with reference TRBV11-2 and TRBJ2-1, the CDR3 gives the full variable domain: EAGVAQSPRYKIIEKRQSVAFWCNPISGHATLYWYQQILGQGPKLLIQFQNNGVVDDSQLPKDRFSAERLKGVDSTLKIQPAKLEDSAVYLCASSLGGSGFYNEQFFGPGTRLTVL.

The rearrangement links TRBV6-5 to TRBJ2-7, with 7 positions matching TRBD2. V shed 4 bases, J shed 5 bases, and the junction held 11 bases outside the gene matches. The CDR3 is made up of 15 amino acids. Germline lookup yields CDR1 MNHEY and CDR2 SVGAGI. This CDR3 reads CASSSPGLVGHEQYF. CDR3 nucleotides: TGTGCCAGCAGTTCCCCCGGACTAGTTGGCCACGAGCAGTACTTC.

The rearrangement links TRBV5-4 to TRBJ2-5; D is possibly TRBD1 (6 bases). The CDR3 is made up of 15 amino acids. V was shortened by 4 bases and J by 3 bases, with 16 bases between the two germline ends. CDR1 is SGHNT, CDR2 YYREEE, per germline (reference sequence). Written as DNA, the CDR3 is TGTGCCAGCAGCGGGGGCAGAAATCTCAAAGAGACCCAGTACTTC. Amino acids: CASSGGRNLKETQYF.

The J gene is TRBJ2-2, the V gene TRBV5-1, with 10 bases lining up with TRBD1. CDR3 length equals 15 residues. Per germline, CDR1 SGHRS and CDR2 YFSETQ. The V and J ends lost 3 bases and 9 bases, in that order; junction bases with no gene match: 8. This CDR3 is CASSSGQGSYRELFF. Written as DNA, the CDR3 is TGCGCCAGCAGCTCGGGACAGGGGAGCTACAGGGAGCTGTTTTTT.

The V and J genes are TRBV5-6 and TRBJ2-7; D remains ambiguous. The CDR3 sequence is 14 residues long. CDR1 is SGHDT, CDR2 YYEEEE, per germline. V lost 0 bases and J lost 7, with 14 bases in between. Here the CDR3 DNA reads TGTGCCAGCAGCTTGGTGGGAACCTCGAGGGAGCAGTACTTC. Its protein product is CASSLVGTSREQYF.

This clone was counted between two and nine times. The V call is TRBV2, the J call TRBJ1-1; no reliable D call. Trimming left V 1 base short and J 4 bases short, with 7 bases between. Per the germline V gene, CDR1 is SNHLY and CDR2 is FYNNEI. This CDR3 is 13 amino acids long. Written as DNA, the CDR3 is TGTGCCAGCAGTGAAGGTATGCTCACTGAAGCTTTCTTT. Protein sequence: CASSEGMLTEAFF.

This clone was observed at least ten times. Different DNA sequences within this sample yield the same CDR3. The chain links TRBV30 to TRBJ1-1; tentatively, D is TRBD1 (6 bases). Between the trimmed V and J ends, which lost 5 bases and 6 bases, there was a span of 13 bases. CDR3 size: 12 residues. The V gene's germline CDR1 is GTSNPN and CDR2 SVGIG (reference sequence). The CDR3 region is CAWSWGAAEAFF. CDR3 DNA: TGTGCCTGGTCCTGGGGGGCCGCTGAAGCTTTCTTT. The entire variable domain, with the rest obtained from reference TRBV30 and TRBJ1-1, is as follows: SQTIHQWPATLVQPVGSPLSLECTVEGTSNPNLYWYRQAAGRGLQLLFYSVGIGQISSEVPQNLSASRPQDRQFILSSKKLLLSDSGFYLCAWSWGAAEAFFGQGTRLTVV.

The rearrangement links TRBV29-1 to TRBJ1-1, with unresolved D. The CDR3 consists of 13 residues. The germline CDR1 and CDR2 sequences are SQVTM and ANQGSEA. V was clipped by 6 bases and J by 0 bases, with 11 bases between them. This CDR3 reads CSVVNFMNTEAFF. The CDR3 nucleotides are TGCAGCGTCGTTAACTTTATGAACACTGAAGCTTTCTTT.

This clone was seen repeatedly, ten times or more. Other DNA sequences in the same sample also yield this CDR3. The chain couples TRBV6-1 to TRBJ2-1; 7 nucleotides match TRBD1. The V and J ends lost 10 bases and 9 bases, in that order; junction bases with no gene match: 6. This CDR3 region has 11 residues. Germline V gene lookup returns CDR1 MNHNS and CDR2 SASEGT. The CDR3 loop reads CATQGRTEQFF. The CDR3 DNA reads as TGTGCCACACAGGGGCGCACTGAGCAGTTCTTC.

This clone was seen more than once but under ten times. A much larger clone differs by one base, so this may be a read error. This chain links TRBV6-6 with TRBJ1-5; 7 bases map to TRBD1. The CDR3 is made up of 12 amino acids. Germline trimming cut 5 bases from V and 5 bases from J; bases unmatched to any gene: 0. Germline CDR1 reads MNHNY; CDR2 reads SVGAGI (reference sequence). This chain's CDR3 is CASSTGDQPQHF. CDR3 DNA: TGTGCCAGCAGTACAGGGGATCAGCCCCAGCATTTT.

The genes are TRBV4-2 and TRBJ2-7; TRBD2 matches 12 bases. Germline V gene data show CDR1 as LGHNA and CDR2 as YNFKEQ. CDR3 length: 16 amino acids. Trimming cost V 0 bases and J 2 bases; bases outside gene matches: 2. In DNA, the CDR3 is TGTGCCAGCAGCCAAGATCGACTAGCGGGAGCCTACGAGCAGTACTTC. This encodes CASSQDRLAGAYEQYF.

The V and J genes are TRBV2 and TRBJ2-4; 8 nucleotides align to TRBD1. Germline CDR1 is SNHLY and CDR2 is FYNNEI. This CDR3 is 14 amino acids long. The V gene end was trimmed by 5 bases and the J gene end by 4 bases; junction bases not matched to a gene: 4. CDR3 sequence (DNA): TGTGCCAGCAGTCTGGGACAGGCGAAAAACATTCAGTACTTC. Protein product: CASSLGQAKNIQYF. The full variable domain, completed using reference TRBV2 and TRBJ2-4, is EPEVTQTPSHQVTQMGQEVILRCVPISNHLYFYWYRQILGQKVEFLVSFYNNEISEKSEIFDDQFSVERPDGSNFTLKIRSTKLEDSAMYFCASSLGQAKNIQYFGAGTRLSVL.

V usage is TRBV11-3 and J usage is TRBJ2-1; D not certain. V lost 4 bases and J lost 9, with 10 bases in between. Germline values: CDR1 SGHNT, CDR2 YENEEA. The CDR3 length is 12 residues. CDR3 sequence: CASSSPYGEQFF. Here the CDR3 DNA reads TGTGCCAGCAGCTCCCCGTACGGTGAGCAGTTCTTC.

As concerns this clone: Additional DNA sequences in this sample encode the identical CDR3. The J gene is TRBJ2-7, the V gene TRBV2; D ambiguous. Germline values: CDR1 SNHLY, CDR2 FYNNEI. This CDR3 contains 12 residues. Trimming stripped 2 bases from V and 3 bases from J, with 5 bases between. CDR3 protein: CASSEFGYEQYF. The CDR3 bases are TGTGCCAGCAGTGAATTCGGCTACGAGCAGTACTTC.

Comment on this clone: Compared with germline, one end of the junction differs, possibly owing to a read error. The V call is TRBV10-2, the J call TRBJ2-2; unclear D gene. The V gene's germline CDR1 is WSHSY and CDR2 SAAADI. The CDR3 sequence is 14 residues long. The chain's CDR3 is CASSEPVHTGELFF. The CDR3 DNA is TGCGCCAGCAGTGAGCCGGTCCACACTGGGGAGCTGTTTTTT.

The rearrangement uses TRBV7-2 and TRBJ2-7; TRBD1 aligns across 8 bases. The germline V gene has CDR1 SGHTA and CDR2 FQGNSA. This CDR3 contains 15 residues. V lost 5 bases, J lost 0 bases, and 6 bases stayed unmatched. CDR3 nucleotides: TGTGCCAGCAGCCCGGACAGGGTGCGCTCCTACGAGCAGTACTTC. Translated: CASSPDRVRSYEQYF.